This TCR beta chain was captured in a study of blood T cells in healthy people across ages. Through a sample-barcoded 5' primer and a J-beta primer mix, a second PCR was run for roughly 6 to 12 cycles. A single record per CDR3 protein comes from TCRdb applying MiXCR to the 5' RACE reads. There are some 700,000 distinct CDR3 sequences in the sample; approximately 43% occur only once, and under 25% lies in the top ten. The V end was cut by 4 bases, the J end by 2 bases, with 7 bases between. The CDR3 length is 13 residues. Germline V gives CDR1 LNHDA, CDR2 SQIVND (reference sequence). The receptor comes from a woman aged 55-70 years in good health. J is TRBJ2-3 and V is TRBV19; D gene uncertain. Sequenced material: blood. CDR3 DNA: TGTGCCAGTAGTACCTCGCACACAGATACGCAGTATTTT. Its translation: CASSTSHTDTQYF.